These T cell receptor beta chains were read from a single sample in a study of shared clonotypes between healthy human individuals. The protocol was immunoSEQ multiplex PCR, while the TCRdb copy is restricted to in-frame clones and leaves out a portion. The sample holds millions of clones, 85% to 95% seen once. Sample: naive CD4+ T cells from PBMCs. The receptors here all came from a man between 18 and 29 years old in good health. Some clones in this sample may be carry-over from other donors' samples. Each CDR3 is given with its conserved first and last residue. The D gene is left open where the match is weak. Clone size is shown for a subset of rows, as once, few, many or a class of expanded clone.

>NA|TRBV4-2|TRBD1|TRBJ1-1
TGTGCCAGCAGCCAAGATAGGGTAGGGGGCCCTGAAGCTTTCTTT
CASSQDRVGGPEAFF
>few|TRBV5-4|TRBD1|TRBJ1-2
TGTGCCAGCGGTAGCCCCCGGGACAGAAGTGGCTACACCTTC
CASGSPRDRSGYTF
>NA|TRBV9|NA|TRBJ2-7
TGTGCCAGCAGCGTGGGGGCGGGGACGGGCGAGCAGTACTTC
CASSVGAGTGEQYF
>NA|TRBV6-1|NA|TRBJ2-3
TGTGCCAGCAGGAGATATCGGGAAGATACGCAGTATTTT
CASRRYREDTQYF
>NA|TRBV5-1|TRBD1|TRBJ2-2
TGCGCCAGCAGCTTGCGCGCTTCGGGTCCCCAGACAGGGTACACCGGGGAGCTGTTTTTT
CASSLRASGPQTGYTGELFF
>NA|TRBV28|NA|TRBJ1-5
TGTGCCAGCAGTTTAATTCGGGGGCTTAGCAATCAGCCCCAGCATTTT
CASSLIRGLSNQPQHF
>NA|TRBV6-1|NA|TRBJ1-5
TGTGCCAGCAGTGCTACGTCTGATAAGGACAGCCGCAATCAGCCCCAGCATTTT
CASSATSDKDSRNQPQHF
>NA|TRBV28|TRBD1|TRBJ1-1
TGTGCCAGCACTCCTTCGGACAGGGGGGTTACTGAAGCTTTCTTT
CASTPSDRGVTEAFF
>NA|TRBV19|NA|TRBJ1-5
TGTGCCAGTAGTATCCCGGGGAGCAATCAGCCCCAGCATTTT
CASSIPGSNQPQHF
>NA|TRBV7-3|NA|TRBJ1-1
TGTGCCAGCAGCCGGGCAGGGGCTGAAGCTTTCTTT
CASSRAGAEAFF
>few|TRBV7-9|NA|TRBJ2-7
TGTGCCAGCAGCTTACGAGGGGGGTCCTTAACCTACGAGCAGTACTTC
CASSLRGGSLTYEQYF
>NA|TRBV18|TRBD1|TRBJ1-4
TGTGCCAGCTCCCGCGGACAGGACAGGGGAGGAGAAAAACTGTTTTTT
CASSRGQDRGGEKLFF
>once|TRBV28|NA|TRBJ1-4
TGTGCCAGCAGTTTGGGGGGGACAAACAGGGAAAAACTGTTTTTT
CASSLGGTNREKLFF
>NA|TRBV6-5|NA|TRBJ2-7
TGTGCCAGCAGTAACGCCTACGAGCAGTACTTC
CASSNAYEQYF
>NA|TRBV9|NA|TRBJ2-1
TGTGCCAGCAGCGCCGGGGGAGCGGCGTACAATGAGCAGTTCTTC
CASSAGGAAYNEQFF
>NA|TRBV6-5|NA|TRBJ1-1
TGTGCCAGCAGTCTTACCGGGATAACGAACACTGAAGCTTTCTTT
CASSLTGITNTEAFF
>NA|TRBV5-6|NA|TRBJ2-5
TGTGCCAGCAGCTTGGATTGGGGACCCCAAGAGACCCAGTACTTC
CASSLDWGPQETQYF
>NA|TRBV28|NA|TRBJ2-2
TGTGCCAGCAGTAAGGCCCGTGGACAGCTGAACACCGGGGAGCTGTTTTTT
CASSKARGQLNTGELFF
>NA|TRBV7-9|NA|TRBJ2-5
TGTGCCAGCAGCTTAGGTGCAGGCGAGACCCAGTACTTC
CASSLGAGETQYF